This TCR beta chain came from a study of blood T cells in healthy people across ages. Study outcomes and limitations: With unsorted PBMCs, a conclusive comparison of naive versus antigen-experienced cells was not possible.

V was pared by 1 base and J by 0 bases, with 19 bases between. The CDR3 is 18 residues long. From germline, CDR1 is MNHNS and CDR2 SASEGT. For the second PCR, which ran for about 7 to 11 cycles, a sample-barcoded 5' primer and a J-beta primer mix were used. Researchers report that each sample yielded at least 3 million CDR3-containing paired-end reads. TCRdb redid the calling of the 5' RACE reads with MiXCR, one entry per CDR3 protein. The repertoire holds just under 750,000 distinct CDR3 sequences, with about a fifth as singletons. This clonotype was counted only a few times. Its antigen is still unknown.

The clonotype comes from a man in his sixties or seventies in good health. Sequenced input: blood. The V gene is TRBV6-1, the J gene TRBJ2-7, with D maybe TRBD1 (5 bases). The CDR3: CASSEGHGGALFSYEQYF. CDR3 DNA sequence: TGTGCCAGCAGTGAAGGCCACGGTGGGGCCCTATTCTCCTACGAGCAGTACTTC.